The clone carrying this T cell receptor (beta chain) was seen more than once but under ten times. Its cognate antigen is unknown. The CDR3 length is 11 residues. Trimming took off 4 bases at V and 5 bases at J, with 9 bases between the two ends. Per germline, CDR1 DFQATT and CDR2 SNEGSKA (reference sequence). Using quantitative 5'-RACE with molecular barcodes, the authors made TCR beta libraries. Via MiXCR, TCRdb re-called the 5' RACE reads, giving one row per CDR3 protein. The table shows about 440,000 distinct CDR3 sequences, with 15% to 20% occurring only once. The entry originates in a study of CD8 T cells in ankylosing spondylitis. Study-level findings and limits: Earlier literature documents some of the motif variants in reactive arthritis synovial fluid and blood. There was a TCR beta motif, made of eight highly homologous variants, that appeared characteristic of ankylosing spondylitis blood.

The clonotype comes from a male donor with ankylosing spondylitis. The chain joins TRBV20-1 to TRBJ2-7, with no clear D. The sequenced material came from blood, either unsorted or a sorted T cell fraction (not recorded which). CDR3 DNA sequence: TGCAGTGCTACGGCAGGCCACGAGCAGTACTTC. This translates into CSATAGHEQYF.